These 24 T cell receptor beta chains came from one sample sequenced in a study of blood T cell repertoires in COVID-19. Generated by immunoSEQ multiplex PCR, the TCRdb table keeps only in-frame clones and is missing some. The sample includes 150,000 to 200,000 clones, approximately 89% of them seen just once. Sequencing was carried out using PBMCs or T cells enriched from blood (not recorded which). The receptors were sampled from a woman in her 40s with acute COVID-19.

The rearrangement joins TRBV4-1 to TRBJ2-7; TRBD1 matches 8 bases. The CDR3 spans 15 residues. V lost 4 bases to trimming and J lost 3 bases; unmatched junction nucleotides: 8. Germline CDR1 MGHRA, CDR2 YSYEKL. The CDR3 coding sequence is TGCGCCAGCAGCCGACAACAGGGGGAGAGCTACGAGCAGTACTTC. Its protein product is CASSRQQGESYEQYF.

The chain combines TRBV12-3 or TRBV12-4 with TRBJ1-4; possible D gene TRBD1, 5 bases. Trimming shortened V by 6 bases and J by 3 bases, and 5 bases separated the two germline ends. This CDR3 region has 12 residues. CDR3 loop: CASSRANEKLFF. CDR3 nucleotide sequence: TGTGCCAGCAGCAGGGCTAATGAAAAACTGTTTTTT.

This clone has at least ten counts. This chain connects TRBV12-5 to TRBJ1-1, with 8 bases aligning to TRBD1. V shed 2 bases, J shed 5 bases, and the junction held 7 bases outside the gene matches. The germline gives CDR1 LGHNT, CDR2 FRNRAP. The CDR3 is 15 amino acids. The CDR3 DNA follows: TGTGCTAGTGGTTTGTCGCGGACAGGGTATACTGAAGCTTTCTTT. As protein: CASGLSRTGYTEAFF.

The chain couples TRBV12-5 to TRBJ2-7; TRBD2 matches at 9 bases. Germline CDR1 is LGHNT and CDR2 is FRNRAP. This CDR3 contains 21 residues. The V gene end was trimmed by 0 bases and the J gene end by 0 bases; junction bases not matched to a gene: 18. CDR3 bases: TGTGCTAGTGGTTTGGTCCTAACGCGGGGGGGCCCCATACCCGACTCCTACGAGCAGTACTTC. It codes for CASGLVLTRGGPIPDSYEQYF.

CDR3 sequence (DNA): TGCAGCGCTATCCCCGCCCAGGGACAGGGCCAAGAGACCCAGTACTTC. The encoded protein is CSAIPAQGQGQETQYF. V usage is TRBV29-1 and J usage is TRBJ2-5, with 9 bases identical to TRBD1. Germline V gene sequence: CDR1 SQVTM, CDR2 ANQGSEA. V lost 7 bases, J lost 1 base, and 13 bases stayed unmatched. CDR3 size: 16 residues.

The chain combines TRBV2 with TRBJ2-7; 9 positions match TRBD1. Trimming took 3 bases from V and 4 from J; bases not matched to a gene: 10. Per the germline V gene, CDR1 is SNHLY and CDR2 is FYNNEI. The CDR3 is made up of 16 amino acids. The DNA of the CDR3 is TGTGCCAGCAGTGAGCTTAAGACAGGGGGAGGGTACGAGCAGTACTTC. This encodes CASSELKTGGGYEQYF.

Written as DNA, the CDR3 is TGTGCCAGCAGTTCGCCAGGTTTTGGAAAACTGTTTTTT. This encodes CASSSPGFGKLFF. The rearrangement links TRBV28 to TRBJ1-4; D uncertain. The CDR3 runs to 13 residues. In germline, CDR1 is MDHEN, CDR2 SYDVKM. V was cut by 4 bases and J by 10 bases, with 13 bases left in between.

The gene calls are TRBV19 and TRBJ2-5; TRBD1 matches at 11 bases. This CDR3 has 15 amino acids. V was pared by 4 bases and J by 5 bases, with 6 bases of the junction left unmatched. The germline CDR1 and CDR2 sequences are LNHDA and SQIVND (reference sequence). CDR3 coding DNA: TGTGCCAGTAGTACCGGGACAGGGGGACAGGAGACCCAGTACTTC. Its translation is CASSTGTGGQETQYF.

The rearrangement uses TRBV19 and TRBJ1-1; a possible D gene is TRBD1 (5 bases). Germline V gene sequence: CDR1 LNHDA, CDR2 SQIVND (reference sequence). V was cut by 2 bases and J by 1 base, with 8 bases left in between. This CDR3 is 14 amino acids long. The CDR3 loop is CASSIQGGNTEAFF. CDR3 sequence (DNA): TGTGCCAGTAGTATACAGGGAGGGAACACTGAAGCTTTCTTT.

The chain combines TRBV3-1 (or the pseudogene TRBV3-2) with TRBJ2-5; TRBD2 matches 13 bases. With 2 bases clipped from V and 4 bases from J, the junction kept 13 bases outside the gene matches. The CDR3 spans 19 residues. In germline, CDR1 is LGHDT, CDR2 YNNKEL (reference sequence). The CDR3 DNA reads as TGTGCCAGCAGCCAATCCCTAACTAGCGGGAGGGCCTCGGGAGAGACCCAGTACTTC. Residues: CASSQSLTSGRASGETQYF.

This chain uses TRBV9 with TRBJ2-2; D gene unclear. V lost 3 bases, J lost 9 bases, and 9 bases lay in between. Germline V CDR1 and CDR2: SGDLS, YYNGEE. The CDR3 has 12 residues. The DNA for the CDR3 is TGTGCCAGCAGCGGGCTGGTAAGGGAGCTGTTTTTT. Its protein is CASSGLVRELFF.

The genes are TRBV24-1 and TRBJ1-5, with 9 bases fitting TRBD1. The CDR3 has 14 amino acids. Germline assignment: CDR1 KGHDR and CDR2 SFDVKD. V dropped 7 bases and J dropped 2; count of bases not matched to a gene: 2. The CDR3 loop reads CATSDRGGNQPQHF. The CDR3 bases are TGTGCCACCAGCGACAGGGGGGGCAATCAGCCCCAGCATTTT.

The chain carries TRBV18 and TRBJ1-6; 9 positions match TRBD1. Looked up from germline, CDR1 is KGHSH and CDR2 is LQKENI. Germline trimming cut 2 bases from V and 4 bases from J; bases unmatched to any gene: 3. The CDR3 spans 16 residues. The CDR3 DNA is TGTGCCAGCTCACCATTGACAGGGGGATATAATTCACCCCTCCACTTT. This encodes CASSPLTGGYNSPLHF.

The CDR3 DNA reads as TGTGCCAGTAGTTACGACAGGAAAATCAGTTCACCCCTCCACTTT. Protein: CASSYDRKISSPLHF. V usage is TRBV19 and J usage is TRBJ1-6; TRBD1 is a possible D gene (6 bases). The CDR3 spans 15 residues. Trimming shortened V by 5 bases and J by 9 bases, and 17 bases separated the two germline ends. In germline, CDR1 is LNHDA, CDR2 SQIVND (reference sequence).

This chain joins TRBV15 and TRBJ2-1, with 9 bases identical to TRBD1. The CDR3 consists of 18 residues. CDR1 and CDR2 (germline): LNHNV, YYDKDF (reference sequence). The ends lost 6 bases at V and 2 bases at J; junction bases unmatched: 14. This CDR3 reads CATSRFTGQGRAYNEQFF. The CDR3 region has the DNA TGTGCCACCAGTAGATTTACGGGACAGGGAAGGGCCTACAATGAGCAGTTCTTC.

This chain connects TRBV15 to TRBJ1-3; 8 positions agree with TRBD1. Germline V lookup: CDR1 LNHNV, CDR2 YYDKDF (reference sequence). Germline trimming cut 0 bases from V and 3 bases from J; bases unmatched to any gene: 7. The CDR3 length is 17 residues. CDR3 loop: CATSRDLAGGFGNTIYF. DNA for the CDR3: TGTGCCACCAGCAGAGATCTTGCAGGGGGCTTTGGAAACACCATATATTTT. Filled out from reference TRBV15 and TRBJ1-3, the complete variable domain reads DAMVIQNPRYQVTQFGKPVTLSCSQTLNHNVMYWYQQKSSQAPKLLFHYYDKDFNNEADTPDNFQSRRPNTSFCFLDIRSPGLGDTAMYLCATSRDLAGGFGNTIYFGEGSWLTVV.

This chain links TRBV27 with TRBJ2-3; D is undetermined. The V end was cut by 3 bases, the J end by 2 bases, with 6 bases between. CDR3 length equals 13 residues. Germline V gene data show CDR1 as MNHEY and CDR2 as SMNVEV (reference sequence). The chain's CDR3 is CASSFGSTDTQYF. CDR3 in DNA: TGTGCCAGCAGTTTCGGGTCCACAGATACGCAGTATTTT.

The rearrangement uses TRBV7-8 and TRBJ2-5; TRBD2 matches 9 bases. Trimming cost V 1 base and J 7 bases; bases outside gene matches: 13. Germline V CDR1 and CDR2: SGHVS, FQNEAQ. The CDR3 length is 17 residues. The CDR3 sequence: CASSLVKRGAGSRTQYF. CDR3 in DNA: TGTGCCAGCAGCTTAGTCAAGCGGGGGGCCGGATCGAGGACCCAGTACTTC.

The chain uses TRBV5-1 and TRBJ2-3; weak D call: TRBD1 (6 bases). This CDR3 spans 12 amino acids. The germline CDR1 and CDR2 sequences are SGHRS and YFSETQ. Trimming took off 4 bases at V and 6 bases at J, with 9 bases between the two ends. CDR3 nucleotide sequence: TGCGCCAGCAGCGGCCAGGGGGATACGCAGTATTTT. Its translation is CASSGQGDTQYF.

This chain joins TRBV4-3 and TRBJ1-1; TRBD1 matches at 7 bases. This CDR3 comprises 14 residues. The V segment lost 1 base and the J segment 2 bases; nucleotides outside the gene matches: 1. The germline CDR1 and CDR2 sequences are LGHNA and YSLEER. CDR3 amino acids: CASSQGQGNTEAFF. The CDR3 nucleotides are TGCGCCAGCAGCCAAGGACAGGGAAACACTGAAGCTTTCTTT.

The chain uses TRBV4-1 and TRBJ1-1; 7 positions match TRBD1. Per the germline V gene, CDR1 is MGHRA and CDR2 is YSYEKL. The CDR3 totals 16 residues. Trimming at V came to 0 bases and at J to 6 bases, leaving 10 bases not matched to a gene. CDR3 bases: TGCGCCAGCAGCCAAGATCTACAGGGGAGACGACCTGAAGCTTTCTTT. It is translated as CASSQDLQGRRPEAFF.

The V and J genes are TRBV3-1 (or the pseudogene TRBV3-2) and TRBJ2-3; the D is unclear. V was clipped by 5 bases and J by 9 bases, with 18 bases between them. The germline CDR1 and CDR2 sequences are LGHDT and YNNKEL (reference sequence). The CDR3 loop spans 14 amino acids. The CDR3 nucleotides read TGTGCCAGCAGCTCCGAAAGCAGGTCCCGAACGCAGTATTTT. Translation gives CASSSESRSRTQYF.

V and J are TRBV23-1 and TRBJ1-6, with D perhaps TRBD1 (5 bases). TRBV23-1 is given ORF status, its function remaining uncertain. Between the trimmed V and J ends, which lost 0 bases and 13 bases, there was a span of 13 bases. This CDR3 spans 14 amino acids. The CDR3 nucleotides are TGCGCCAGCAGTCAATCAGGGGCCAGGAGTCCCCTCCACTTT. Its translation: CASSQSGARSPLHF.

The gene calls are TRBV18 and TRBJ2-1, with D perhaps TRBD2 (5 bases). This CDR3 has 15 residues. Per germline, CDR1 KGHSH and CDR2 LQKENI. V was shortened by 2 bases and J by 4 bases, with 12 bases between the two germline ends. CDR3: CASSPNGLSYNEQFF. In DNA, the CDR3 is TGTGCCAGCTCACCAAACGGACTCTCGTACAATGAGCAGTTCTTC.